Shown below are 7 T cell receptor beta chains from a single sample sequenced in a study of blood T cells in healthy people across ages. For the second PCR, which ran for 7 to 11 cycles, a sample-barcoded 5' primer and a J-beta primer mix were used. TCRdb passed the 5' RACE reads through MiXCR, listing each CDR3 protein once. Of 1.5 million to 2 million distinct CDR3 sequences listed, about 30% are singletons. Sequencing input: blood. The receptors stem from a woman aged 25 to 39 in good health.

This clonotype was detected a few times. The rearrangement uses TRBV6-1 and TRBJ2-7, with D perhaps matching TRBD2 (5 bases). The V gene lost 2 bases and the J gene lost 5 bases, with 16 bases spanning the gap. CDR1 is MNHNS, CDR2 SASEGT, per germline. This CDR3 spans 15 amino acids. The CDR3 loop is CASSENPPGGNEQYF. The CDR3 nucleotides read TGTGCCAGCAGTGAAAATCCCCCTGGAGGAAACGAGCAGTACTTC.

The table lists this clonotype with a few counts. The genes are TRBV29-1 and TRBJ1-6; D is perhaps TRBD1 (6 bases). Germline V lookup: CDR1 SQVTM, CDR2 ANQGSEA. The V and J ends lost 5 bases and 7 bases respectively, with 18 bases between them. The CDR3 runs 15 residues. The CDR3 DNA reads as TGCAGCGTTCAACTACAGGGATTGGGAAATTCACCCCTCCACTTT. Translation: CSVQLQGLGNSPLHF.

This chain links TRBV2 with TRBJ1-5; D is uncertain. Germline lookup yields CDR1 SNHLY and CDR2 FYNNEI. V was pared by 3 bases and J by 9 bases, with 9 bases between. The CDR3 contains 12 residues. The CDR3: CASSDQYRPQHF. The DNA for the CDR3 is TGTGCCAGCAGTGATCAGTATCGGCCCCAGCATTTT.

The chain employs TRBV9 and TRBJ2-2; TRBD2 agrees at 10 bases. Germline lookup yields CDR1 SGDLS and CDR2 YYNGEE. The CDR3 sequence is 20 residues long. V shed 4 bases, J shed 1 base, and the junction held 16 bases outside the gene matches. The CDR3 DNA sequence: TGTGCCAGCAGCCCGCCCTGGGCTAGCGGGGGTCAGAGGAACACCGGGGAGCTGTTTTTT. It encodes CASSPPWASGGQRNTGELFF.

In the case of this clonotype: A clone one base away is much larger, so this may be a read error. The chain uses TRBV4-1 and TRBJ2-1, with TRBD2 matching 15 bases. Germline assignment: CDR1 MGHRA and CDR2 YSYEKL. J gave up 10 bases and V 3 bases, and 7 bases lay outside the gene matches. This CDR3 spans 16 amino acids. CDR3: CASSHPGTSGGYEQFF. CDR3 DNA: TGCGCCAGCAGCCACCCGGGGACTAGCGGGGGGTACGAGCAGTTCTTC.

This clonotype was seen ten or more times. The J gene is TRBJ2-7, the V gene TRBV5-1; either TRBD1 or TRBD2 may supply D (5 bases each). Germline V gene lookup returns CDR1 SGHRS and CDR2 YFSETQ. V gave up 4 bases and J gave up 3 bases, with 17 bases separating them. The length of the CDR3 is 15 residues. CDR3 protein: CASSPGGGVGYEQYF. The CDR3 nucleotides read TGCGCCAGCAGCCCAGGTGGGGGAGTGGGCTACGAGCAGTACTTC.

V gene TRBV6-1 combines with J gene TRBJ2-1; 8 bases line up with TRBD2. The CDR3 has 19 residues. V was clipped by 5 bases and J by 6 bases; unmatched bases: 21. The germline V gene has CDR1 MNHNS and CDR2 SASEGT. The CDR3 loop is CASSISRLIAGNTGNEQFF. In DNA form, the CDR3 reads TGTGCCAGCAGTATCTCTCGGCTGATAGCGGGGAATACAGGCAATGAGCAGTTCTTC.